Each of the 8 T cell receptor beta chains below was sequenced from the same sample in a study of T-cell reconstitution after alpha-beta-depleted transplantation in children. The authors prepared the TCRbeta library with unique molecular identifiers. TCRdb re-called the PCR reads with MiXCR, one entry per CDR3 protein. The sample shows approximately 240,000 distinct CDR3 sequences, 9.5% to 13% of them seen only once. Specimen: PBMCs, collected before TCRalphabeta/CD19-depleted stem cell transplant. These receptor sequences come from a child under two years old with acute myeloid leukemia, due to receive a stem cell transplant.

This clonotype was recorded many times. CDR3 DNA sequence: TGTGCCAGCAGCCAAGATGAGGAGCGGTATGGCTACACCTTC. Its translation is CASSQDEERYGYTF. This chain connects TRBV4-2 to TRBJ1-2; D gene unclear. The CDR3 spans 14 residues. Trimming shortened V by 0 bases and J by 5 bases, and 10 bases separated the two germline ends. CDR1 is LGHNA, CDR2 YNFKEQ, per germline.

This clonotype showed up many times. The rearrangement uses TRBV11-2 and TRBJ1-2; D perhaps matches TRBD1 (6 bases). CDR3 size: 14 residues. The V end lost 1 base, the J end lost 7 bases, and 13 bases lay between the germline ends. Germline CDR1 SGHAT, CDR2 FQNNGV. The CDR3 region is CASSLVQGRGGYTF. The CDR3 region has the DNA TGTGCCAGCAGCTTAGTACAGGGAAGAGGTGGCTACACCTTC.

Ten or more counts support this clonotype. The genes are TRBV7-2 and TRBJ2-7, with unresolved D. The CDR3 extends over 14 amino acids. Germline-derived CDR1 and CDR2 are SGHTA and FQGNSA. V was shortened by 4 bases and J by 2 bases, with 12 bases between the two germline ends. The CDR3 bases are TGTGCCAGCAGCTCAGACCGAGGCCCCTACGAGCAGTACTTC. This codes for CASSSDRGPYEQYF.

This clonotype was recorded at least ten times. This chain links TRBV4-3 with TRBJ2-7; 9 nucleotides align to TRBD2. In germline, CDR1 is LGHNA, CDR2 YSLEER. The length of the CDR3 is 15 residues. Trimming at V came to 0 bases and at J to 1 base, leaving 1 base not matched to a gene. CDR3 in DNA: TGCGCCAGCAGCCAAGAGCTAGCGGGATCCTACGAGCAGTACTTC. Amino acid sequence: CASSQELAGSYEQYF.

At least ten counts were recorded for this clonotype. J is TRBJ2-5 and V is TRBV7-7; D gene ambiguous. The CDR3 is made up of 13 amino acids. Between the trimmed V and J ends, which lost 3 bases and 2 bases, there was a span of 7 bases. Germline CDR1 and CDR2: SSHAT and FNYEAQ (reference sequence). The CDR3 sequence is CASSFTEQETQYF. The DNA for the CDR3 is TGTGCCAGCAGCTTCACGGAACAAGAGACCCAGTACTTC. The full variable domain, in which reference TRBV7-7 and TRBJ2-5 provide the parts outside the CDR3, is GAGVSQSPRYKVTKRGQDVTLRCDPISSHATLYWYQQALGQGPEFLTYFNYEAQPDKSGLPSDRFSAERPEGSISTLTIQRTEQRDSAMYRCASSFTEQETQYFGPGTRLLVL.

This clonotype has a count of ten or more. The J gene is TRBJ1-5, the V gene TRBV6-1; D remains ambiguous. Germline values: CDR1 MNHNS, CDR2 SASEGT. V lost 4 bases to trimming and J lost 3 bases, with 10 bases between them. CDR3 length equals 14 residues. The CDR3 sequence is CASSGPGFNQPQHF. For the CDR3, the DNA is TGTGCCAGCAGTGGACCGGGGTTCAATCAGCCCCAGCATTTT.

In this sample, this clonotype turned up many times. The chain is built from TRBV29-1 and TRBJ1-5; 7 nucleotides line up with TRBD1. Germline V gene sequence: CDR1 SQVTM, CDR2 ANQGSEA. This CDR3 spans 13 amino acids. V lost 5 bases, J lost 5 bases, and 6 bases stayed unmatched. This CDR3 is CSVSRGPDQPQHF. The CDR3, as DNA: TGCAGCGTTTCTAGGGGGCCGGATCAGCCCCAGCATTTT. The whole variable domain, filled in from reference TRBV29-1 and TRBJ1-5, reads SAVISQKPSRDICQRGTSLTIQCQVDSQVTMMFWYRQQPGQSLTLIATANQGSEATYESGFVIDKFPISRPNLTFSTLTVSNMSPEDSSIYLCSVSRGPDQPQHFGDGTRLSIL.

This clonotype was detected ten times or more. This chain uses TRBV4-2 with TRBJ2-1, with D possibly TRBD1 on 5 matching bases. CDR3 length equals 14 residues. V was clipped by 1 base and J by 7 bases, with 11 bases between them. Looked up from germline, CDR1 is LGHNA and CDR2 is YNFKEQ. Here the CDR3 DNA reads TGTGCCAGCAGCCAAGCAGGGCCCTGGAATGAGCAGTTCTTC. This translates into CASSQAGPWNEQFF.